A selection of T cell receptor beta chains follows, all from one sample in a study of cytomegalovirus exposure and HLA in healthy donors. TCRdb keeps only in-frame clones here, not all; method: immunoSEQ multiplex PCR. The table has roughly 77,000 clones, about 95% seen once. Sequencing was carried out using PBMCs. These TCRs come from a young woman in good health and CMV-seronegative. Each CDR3 is given with its conserved first and last residue. Each record gives: clone size, D gene, J gene, V gene, CDR3 DNA, CDR3 protein. D genes are given only for firm matches. Size is omitted from some rows. Given values are once, few, many or a class for expanded clones.

abundance: -; d_gene: -; j_gene: TRBJ1-2; v_gene: TRBV25-1; CDR3nt: TGTGCCAGCAGGACAGAAAAAGATTCCTATGGCTACACCTTC; CDR3aa: CASRTEKDSYGYTF
abundance: -; d_gene: -; j_gene: TRBJ2-5; v_gene: TRBV7-9; CDR3nt: TGTGCCAGCAGCTCTGAACAGGGTCCAGAGACCCAGTACTTC; CDR3aa: CASSSEQGPETQYF
abundance: -; d_gene: TRBD2; j_gene: TRBJ2-3; v_gene: TRBV28; CDR3nt: TGTGCCAGCAGGCCAGGGACTATCACAGATACGCAGTATTTT; CDR3aa: CASRPGTITDTQYF
abundance: -; d_gene: -; j_gene: TRBJ1-3; v_gene: TRBV19; CDR3nt: TGTGCCAGTAGTCCCGGGACATTCTCTGGAAACACCATATATTTT; CDR3aa: CASSPGTFSGNTIYF
abundance: -; d_gene: TRBD2; j_gene: TRBJ2-1; v_gene: TRBV6-5; CDR3nt: TGTGCCAGCAGTTGGAGACTAGCAAGCAATGAGCAGTTCTTC; CDR3aa: CASSWRLASNEQFF
abundance: -; d_gene: -; j_gene: TRBJ2-2; v_gene: TRBV6-1; CDR3nt: TGTGCCAGCTCCTGGGCAGGGGAAAACACCGGGGAGCTGTTTTTT; CDR3aa: CASSWAGENTGELFF
abundance: -; d_gene: -; j_gene: TRBJ2-4; v_gene: TRBV7-2; CDR3nt: TGTGCCAGCAGCTTACGGGGGGCGTTAGCCAAAAACATTCAGTACTTC; CDR3aa: CASSLRGALAKNIQYF
abundance: -; d_gene: -; j_gene: TRBJ1-2; v_gene: TRBV4-1; CDR3nt: TGCGCCAGCAGCCAAGATGCGGGGGTAGGGTATGGCTACACCTTC; CDR3aa: CASSQDAGVGYGYTF
abundance: -; d_gene: -; j_gene: TRBJ1-2; v_gene: TRBV5-1; CDR3nt: TGCGCCAGCAGGACTGGCCTTTGGGACTATGGCTACACCTTC; CDR3aa: CASRTGLWDYGYTF
abundance: -; d_gene: -; j_gene: TRBJ2-3; v_gene: TRBV30; CDR3nt: TGTGCCTGGAACGGGGTCAGCGGGTCCACAGATACGCAGTATTTT; CDR3aa: CAWNGVSGSTDTQYF
abundance: -; d_gene: -; j_gene: TRBJ1-1; v_gene: TRBV14; CDR3nt: TGTGCCAGCAGCCAAGATTGGGCAGGGAGGAGGACTGAAGCTTTCTTT; CDR3aa: CASSQDWAGRRTEAFF
abundance: -; d_gene: -; j_gene: TRBJ1-1; v_gene: TRBV13; CDR3nt: TGTGCCAGCAGCTTAATTAGGCAGGGGATAAGGGTGGCTGAAGCTTTCTTT; CDR3aa: CASSLIRQGIRVAEAFF
abundance: -; d_gene: TRBD1; j_gene: TRBJ2-2; v_gene: TRBV19; CDR3nt: TGTGCCAGTAGTATTGACAGGGGGACCGGGGAGCTGTTTTTT; CDR3aa: CASSIDRGTGELFF
abundance: -; d_gene: -; j_gene: TRBJ1-5; v_gene: TRBV27; CDR3nt: TGTGCCAGCAGTTTATGGGCGGGAGGCAATCAGCCCCAGCATTTT; CDR3aa: CASSLWAGGNQPQHF
abundance: -; d_gene: TRBD1; j_gene: TRBJ1-1; v_gene: TRBV7-8; CDR3nt: TGTGCCAGCAGCCCGACAGGGCGGTTCACTGAAGCTTTCTTT; CDR3aa: CASSPTGRFTEAFF
abundance: once; d_gene: -; j_gene: TRBJ1-5; v_gene: TRBV19; CDR3nt: TGTGCCAGTAGTCCGGAAACAGAATTCAATCAGCCCCAGCATTTT; CDR3aa: CASSPETEFNQPQHF
abundance: -; d_gene: -; j_gene: TRBJ1-1; v_gene: TRBV6-1; CDR3nt: TGTGCCAGCAGTTTTAACAGGGACACTGAAGCTTTCTTT; CDR3aa: CASSFNRDTEAFF
abundance: -; d_gene: TRBD1; j_gene: TRBJ1-2; v_gene: TRBV10-3; CDR3nt: TGTGCCTCACAGGGGGAGGGGTTCTATGGCTACACCTTC; CDR3aa: CASQGEGFYGYTF
abundance: -; d_gene: -; j_gene: TRBJ2-6; v_gene: TRBV7-2; CDR3nt: TGTGCCAGCAGCTTAGTAGGTCTGGGGCTGACTGGGGCCAACGTCCTGACTTTC; CDR3aa: CASSLVGLGLTGANVLTF
abundance: -; d_gene: -; j_gene: TRBJ2-1; v_gene: TRBV2; CDR3nt: TGTGCCAGCCCCGGGGCCGGGACAATGACTAATGAGCAGTTCTTC; CDR3aa: CASPGAGTMTNEQFF
abundance: once; d_gene: -; j_gene: TRBJ1-5; v_gene: TRBV7-9; CDR3nt: TGTGCCAGCAGCTCCCAAAATCAGCCCCAGCATTTT; CDR3aa: CASSSQNQPQHF
abundance: once; d_gene: TRBD2; j_gene: TRBJ2-1; v_gene: TRBV7-8; CDR3nt: TGTGCCAGCAGCACCCGACTAGCGGGAGGGGGGGATGAGCAGTTCTTC; CDR3aa: CASSTRLAGGGDEQFF
abundance: -; d_gene: -; j_gene: TRBJ1-2; v_gene: TRBV30; CDR3nt: TGTGCCTGGAGTGGCCGTACAGGGTACTATGGCTACACCTTC; CDR3aa: CAWSGRTGYYGYTF
abundance: -; d_gene: TRBD1; j_gene: TRBJ2-7; v_gene: TRBV10-3; CDR3nt: TGTGCCATACGACAGGGATCAAACTACGAGCAGTACTTC; CDR3aa: CAIRQGSNYEQYF
abundance: -; d_gene: TRBD2; j_gene: TRBJ2-5; v_gene: TRBV7-2; CDR3nt: TGTGCCAGCAGCGCGGGACTAGCGGGAGAGACCCAGTACTTC; CDR3aa: CASSAGLAGETQYF
abundance: -; d_gene: -; j_gene: TRBJ2-1; v_gene: TRBV9; CDR3nt: TGTGCCAGCAGCCCCCTAGCTAGTGAGCAGTTCTTC; CDR3aa: CASSPLASEQFF
abundance: -; d_gene: -; j_gene: TRBJ2-7; v_gene: TRBV12-2; CDR3nt: TGTGCATGCGGAGCAGTCACCCACGAGCAGTACTTC; CDR3aa: CACGAVTHEQYF